Below are 3 T cell receptor beta chains sequenced from a single sample in a study of post-analysis software for immune sequencing data. Study-wide results and caveats: With TRBV5-6, TRBV5-1 and TRBV20-1 included, roughly five TRBV segments were more frequent in patients than in controls.

Unique-molecular-identifier-tagged TCR beta cDNA libraries were used. One entry per CDR3 protein results from TCRdb running MiXCR on the PCR reads. The table has some 500,000 distinct CDR3 sequences, roughly 45% seen once. Their cognate antigens are unknown. What was sequenced was blood. Every receptor here comes from a girl aged 5-17 years with multiple sclerosis.

The chain combines TRBV28 with TRBJ1-5; 7 bases align to TRBD1. The junction had 4 bases not matched to a gene; V was cut back by 3 bases and J by 5 bases. This CDR3 spans 14 amino acids. Germline V CDR1 and CDR2: MDHEN, SYDVKM. The CDR3 is CASSFVDRDQPQHF. DNA of the CDR3: TGTGCCAGCAGTTTCGTTGACAGGGATCAGCCCCAGCATTTT.

This clonotype turned up a few times. This chain joins TRBV29-1 and TRBJ1-2; D gene ambiguous. V lost 4 bases and J lost 5, with 11 bases in between. Germline CDR1 and CDR2: SQVTM and ANQGSEA. CDR3 size: 12 residues. CDR3 residues: CSVGEQLYGYTF. DNA for the CDR3: TGCAGCGTTGGGGAACAACTATATGGCTACACCTTC. Drawing the rest from reference TRBV29-1 and TRBJ1-2, the complete variable domain is SAVISQKPSRDICQRGTSLTIQCQVDSQVTMMFWYRQQPGQSLTLIATANQGSEATYESGFVIDKFPISRPNLTFSTLTVSNMSPEDSSIYLCSVGEQLYGYTFGSGTRLTVV.

The chain employs TRBV15 and TRBJ2-7, with TRBD1 matching over 7 bases. Germline CDR1 LNHNV, CDR2 YYDKDF (reference sequence). The CDR3 extends over 14 amino acids. The V and J ends lost 6 bases and 2 bases, in that order; junction bases with no gene match: 7. As DNA, the CDR3 is TGTGCCACCAGACCGACAGGGCGCCCCTACGAGCAGTACTTC. This gives the protein CATRPTGRPYEQYF.